The source of this T cell receptor (beta chain) is a study of blood T cell repertoires in COVID-19. Original methodology: Amplifying reference gene primers gave estimates of nucleated cell counts. Assay used: immunoSEQ multiplex PCR; TCRdb lists only in-frame clones, some missing. The V and J calls and clone size come from that table; D and trimming were worked out from the DNA. This sample has roughly 90,000 clones; about 80% occur once, and the top ten carry approximately 10%. This clone was counted once. In germline, CDR1 is MNHNY, CDR2 SVGAGI (reference sequence). The CDR3 consists of 16 residues. V gave up 4 bases and J gave up 6 bases, with 19 bases separating them.

The origin of this receptor is a woman between 65 and 79 years old with acute or convalescent COVID-19. The chain is built from TRBV6-6 and TRBJ2-1; a possible D gene is TRBD2 (5 bases). The sample comprised peripheral blood. This CDR3 is CASSLASRIRANEQFF. The CDR3 DNA is TGTGCCAGCAGTTTGGCTAGCAGAATTCGAGCCAATGAGCAGTTCTTC.